The clone carrying this T cell receptor beta chain was found a few times. Its antigen is currently unknown. The data originate from a study of response to subunit inactivated influenza vaccine. Trimming cost V 6 bases and J 3 bases, with 10 bases left between them. The CDR3 is made up of 13 amino acids. Germline assignment: CDR1 MNHEY and CDR2 SMNVEV (reference sequence). TCRdb fed the RT-PCR reads into MiXCR, producing one record per CDR3 protein. Found here are 500,000 to 750,000 distinct CDR3 sequences, approximately 15% of them singletons; the top ten hold over 8.5%. Study-wide findings and caveats: Authors proposed each seasonal influenza vaccination draws in few new T cells.

The chain recombines TRBV27 with TRBJ2-3; TRBD2 is a possible D gene (6 bases). Sequenced here: PBMCs from blood, sampled 11 to 12 days after vaccination. This receptor was taken from a man between 45 and 60 years old who received an inactivated influenza vaccine. CDR3 amino acids: CASRTRRTDTQYF. In DNA form, the CDR3 reads TGTGCCAGCAGGACTAGGAGGACAGATACGCAGTATTTT.